Below, one T cell receptor (beta chain) is given with its context. The antigen is unknown. This table comes from immunoSEQ multiplex PCR, and its TCRdb copy is limited to in-frame clones, with some not included. There are fewer than 650,000 clones in the sample; 70% to 80% occur only once, and about an eighth lies in the top ten. Caucasian adults residing in Nashville, Tennessee made up all the donors. Around 90 million PBMCs served as the genomic DNA source for unsorted samples. The data were obtained in a study of shared clonotypes between healthy human individuals. Study in general: Donors, aged 18 to 49, were a couple of women and three men. General study results and limits: Among donors, the sharing of clonotypes was expected to be influenced by sequencing depth.

The clonotype was recovered from a woman aged 40 to 49 in good health. Some clones in this sample may be carry-over from other donors' samples. Sequenced sample: PBMCs.

Written as DNA, the CDR3 is TGTGCCATCAGTGCCCCGGACAGGGGTGCCTACGAGCAGTACTTC. The encoded protein is CAISAPDRGAYEQYF. The rearrangement joins TRBV10-3 to TRBJ2-7, with 9 bases lining up with TRBD1. This CDR3 spans 15 amino acids. The V and J ends lost 4 bases and 2 bases, in that order; junction bases with no gene match: 6. Germline CDR1 is ENHRY and CDR2 is SYGVKD.